Given below is one T cell receptor (beta chain) in context. The data were taken from a study of blood T cell repertoires in COVID-19. Some clones are missing from TCRdb's copy, which holds only in-frame ones; the method was immunoSEQ multiplex PCR. There are about 100,000 clones in the sample; 75% to 90% occur only once, and 1.5% to 2% lies in the top ten. The CDR3 runs to 14 residues. Trimming took 2 bases from V and 2 from J, leaving 10 bases between them. Germline V gives CDR1 MNHEY, CDR2 SVGEGT. The V and J genes are TRBV6-2 or TRBV6-3 and TRBJ2-7; tentatively, D is TRBD2 (6 bases). This TCR came from a man at least 80 years old with acute or convalescent COVID-19. The sample consisted of peripheral blood. The CDR3 protein is CASSYGTGTYEQYF. In DNA form, the CDR3 reads TGTGCCAGCAGTTACGGGACTGGGACCTACGAGCAGTACTTC.